These 25 T cell receptor beta chains were sequenced from one sample in a study of response to subunit inactivated influenza vaccine. TCRdb redid the calling of the RT-PCR reads with MiXCR, one entry per CDR3 protein. The profile shows some 800,000 distinct CDR3 sequences, around 20% of them singletons. This sample comprised PBMCs from blood, obtained approximately 5 days after vaccination. Every receptor here comes from a man aged 50-59 years who received an inactivated influenza vaccine.

The chain combines TRBV20-1 with TRBJ1-2; no reliable D call. Trimming shortened V by 5 bases and J by 8 bases, and 18 bases separated the two germline ends. The CDR3 runs to 13 residues. The germline V gene has CDR1 DFQATT and CDR2 SNEGSKA (reference sequence). The CDR3: CSAPLGAGGGYTF. As DNA, the CDR3 is TGCAGTGCTCCCTTAGGCGCCGGTGGGGGCTACACCTTC.

There are a few counts of this clonotype. The J gene is TRBJ2-7, the V gene TRBV5-1; no clear D gene. V lost 4 bases and J 0 bases, leaving 8 bases between the germline ends. From germline, CDR1 is SGHRS and CDR2 YFSETQ. This CDR3 region has 13 residues. In DNA, the CDR3 is TGCGCCAGCAGCAATAGAGTCTCCTACGAGCAGTACTTC. This translates into CASSNRVSYEQYF.

The chain has TRBV6-2 or TRBV6-3 and TRBJ1-5, with 8 bases fitting TRBD1. This CDR3 is built from 18 residues. V shed 8 bases, J shed 5 bases, and the junction held 20 bases outside the gene matches. Germline loops: CDR1 MNHEY, CDR2 SVGEGT. The CDR3 region is CASGSGGAWELRDQPQHF. The CDR3 DNA reads as TGTGCCAGCGGATCAGGGGGCGCGTGGGAATTAAGGGATCAGCCCCAGCATTTT.

This clonotype has more than one count but fewer than ten. V gene TRBV7-9 combines with J gene TRBJ2-2; 7 nucleotides match TRBD1. The CDR3 sequence is 15 residues long. Per germline, CDR1 SEHNR and CDR2 FQNEAQ (reference sequence). The trim removed 10 bases at V and 0 bases at J, leaving 8 bases unmatched. The CDR3 loop is CATRQGFANTGELFF. The CDR3 DNA reads as TGTGCCACAAGACAGGGCTTCGCGAACACCGGGGAGCTGTTTTTT.

This clonotype was seen repeatedly, ten times or more. The chain couples TRBV15 to TRBJ2-1, with 7 bases matching TRBD2. V was pared by 5 bases and J by 2 bases, with 6 bases of the junction left unmatched. The CDR3 extends over 15 amino acids. Germline V gene sequence: CDR1 LNHNV, CDR2 YYDKDF (reference sequence). The CDR3 here is CATSLRGSPYNEQFF. CDR3 DNA sequence: TGTGCCACCAGCCTGCGGGGGTCCCCCTACAATGAGCAGTTCTTC.

The V and J genes are TRBV20-1 and TRBJ2-5; D is unresolved. The CDR3 sequence is 14 residues long. V shed 6 bases and J shed 5 bases, with 19 bases lying between them. Per germline, CDR1 DFQATT and CDR2 SNEGSKA (reference sequence). The DNA of the CDR3 is TGCAGTGCCCATAAGCACGTCATGAGGGAGACCCAGTACTTC. Translation: CSAHKHVMRETQYF.

This clonotype was picked up many times. The rearrangement joins TRBV20-1 to TRBJ2-1, with 7 bases aligning to TRBD2. The CDR3 contains 13 residues. Germline V gene data show CDR1 as DFQATT and CDR2 as SNEGSKA (reference sequence). The CDR3 reads CSAGGGSYNEQFF. CDR3 bases: TGCAGCGCTGGCGGGGGCTCCTACAATGAGCAGTTCTTC.

This clonotype was counted a few times. The chain uses TRBV6-5 and TRBJ1-4; 7 bases agree with TRBD1. Unmatched junction bases numbered 5, after V lost 2 bases and J lost 8 bases. The length of the CDR3 is 14 residues. The germline V gene encodes CDR1 MNHEY and CDR2 SVGAGI. The CDR3 spells CASSYEGAGEKLFF. The DNA for the CDR3 is TGTGCCAGCAGTTACGAGGGGGCGGGGGAAAAACTGTTTTTT.

In this sample, this clonotype turned up a few times. The V call is TRBV4-1, the J call TRBJ2-1; 12 nucleotides line up with TRBD2. Germline loops: CDR1 MGHRA, CDR2 YSYEKL. Trimming removed 1 base from V and 6 bases from J; junction bases left unmatched: 4. The CDR3 covers 16 residues. The CDR3 DNA reads TGCGCCAGCAGCCAAGGACTAGCGGGGGTTCCCAATGAGCAGTTCTTC. It is translated as CASSQGLAGVPNEQFF.

Ten or more counts support this clonotype. The chain joins TRBV12-3 or TRBV12-4 to TRBJ2-7; 7 bases line up with TRBD2. The CDR3 extends over 14 amino acids. V lost 3 bases and J lost 2; bases outside the gene matches: 4. The CDR3 DNA reads as TGTGCCAGCAGTTTCGGTGGGGGGGCCTACGAGCAGTACTTC. It encodes CASSFGGGAYEQYF.

The chain couples TRBV7-9 to TRBJ2-7; 10 positions match TRBD1. The CDR3 spans 14 residues. The J segment lost 2 bases and the V segment lost 10 bases, leaving 8 bases of the junction unmatched. The germline V gene has CDR1 SEHNR and CDR2 FQNEAQ (reference sequence). In nucleotides, the CDR3 is TGTGCCACCGAGACCGGGACAGGGGCCTACGAGCAGTACTTC. Translating gives CATETGTGAYEQYF. The whole variable domain, remainder taken from reference TRBV7-9 and TRBJ2-7, is DTGVSQNPRHKITKRGQNVTFRCDPISEHNRLYWYRQTLGQGPEFLTYFQNEAQLEKSRLLSDRFSAERPKGSFSTLEIQRTEQGDSAMYLCATETGTGAYEQYFGPGTRLTVT.

J is TRBJ1-3 and V is TRBV12-3 or TRBV12-4, with D possibly being TRBD1 (6 bases). V shed 2 bases and J shed 4 bases, with 9 bases lying between them. CDR3 length equals 14 residues. CDR3 sequence: CASSLWGAGNTIYF. The DNA for the CDR3 is TGTGCCAGCAGTTTATGGGGGGCAGGAAACACCATATATTTT.

The chain links TRBV25-1 to TRBJ2-7; D might be TRBD1 (5 bases). The V gene's germline CDR1 is MGHDK and CDR2 SYGVNS. The CDR3 covers 12 residues. V lost 8 bases, J lost 5 bases, and 13 bases lay in between. As DNA, the CDR3 is TGTGCCAGCGAAGGGCCAGGGCACGAGCAGTACTTC. Its protein is CASEGPGHEQYF.

This clonotype was counted between two and nine times. CDR3 DNA sequence: TGCAGTGCTAGAGTTGACAGGGCGCTAGCCAAAAACATTCAGTACTTC. It yields the protein CSARVDRALAKNIQYF. The chain combines TRBV20-1 with TRBJ2-4; 7 nucleotides line up with TRBD1. The CDR3 runs 16 residues. The V and J ends lost 1 base and 0 bases, in that order; junction bases with no gene match: 6. CDR1 and CDR2 from the germline V gene are DFQATT and SNEGSKA (reference sequence).

The chain recombines TRBV4-2 with TRBJ1-2, with D hard to call. CDR3 size: 14 residues. Between the trimmed V and J ends, which lost 1 base and 7 bases, there was a span of 13 bases. Germline V gene data show CDR1 as LGHNA and CDR2 as YNFKEQ. DNA of the CDR3: TGTGCCAGCAGCCAAGTTGCAGGAGCGATTGGCTACACCTTC. Its protein is CASSQVAGAIGYTF.

This clonotype was detected only a few times. The chain couples TRBV12-3 or TRBV12-4 to TRBJ2-6; D may be TRBD2 (5 bases). This CDR3 comprises 14 residues. Trimming took 5 bases from V and 0 from J, leaving 5 bases between them. The CDR3 nucleotides are TGTGCCAGCAGTCGGGACTCTGGGGCCAACGTCCTGACTTTC. Residues: CASSRDSGANVLTF.

The rearrangement joins TRBV5-1 to TRBJ2-2; possible D gene TRBD1, 6 bases. Germline V gene lookup returns CDR1 SGHRS and CDR2 YFSETQ. V lost 0 bases, J lost 5 bases, and 11 bases lay in between. This CDR3 spans 15 amino acids. CDR3 nucleotide sequence: TGCGCCAGCAGCTTGGATCAGGGGCGTACCGGGGAGCTGTTTTTT. It codes for CASSLDQGRTGELFF.

This clonotype was detected only a few times. The rearrangement joins TRBV4-2 to TRBJ1-2; maybe TRBD1 (5 bases). V shed 0 bases and J shed 1 base, with 9 bases lying between them. The CDR3 spans 15 residues. CDR1 and CDR2 from the germline V gene are LGHNA and YNFKEQ. In nucleotides, the CDR3 is TGTGCCAGCAGCCAAGAGCCGACAGTTAACTATGGCTACACCTTC. Encoded protein: CASSQEPTVNYGYTF.

The chain links TRBV10-2 to TRBJ2-2, with D possibly matching TRBD1 (8 bases). Germline loops: CDR1 WSHSY, CDR2 SAAADI. Trimming pared 6 bases from V and 7 bases from J, leaving 18 bases between. The CDR3 runs 15 residues. The CDR3 DNA is TGCGCCAGCAGCGCAACAGGGGGGGACAACGGGGAGCTGTTTTTT. Protein product: CASSATGGDNGELFF.

The chain carries TRBV28 and TRBJ2-7; D may be TRBD1 (6 bases). With 2 bases removed from V and 2 bases from J, the gap between germline ends came to 19 bases. The CDR3 contains 17 residues. Germline V lookup: CDR1 MDHEN, CDR2 SYDVKM. In DNA, the CDR3 is TGTGCCAGCAGTTTACTGGTGGGGGTGGGGGCGACCTACGAGCAGTACTTC. Protein: CASSLLVGVGATYEQYF.

The chain recombines TRBV7-7 with TRBJ2-1; possible D gene TRBD1, 6 bases. Deletions cut 5 bases from V and 1 base from J, with 15 bases between. Germline values: CDR1 SSHAT, CDR2 FNYEAQ (reference sequence). The CDR3 runs 16 residues. The CDR3 region is CASSDLRGRSYNEQFF. The DNA for the CDR3 is TGTGCCAGCAGCGACCTCAGGGGTCGTTCCTACAATGAGCAGTTCTTC. Based on the CDR3 plus reference TRBV7-7 and TRBJ2-1, the full variable domain is GAGVSQSPRYKVTKRGQDVTLRCDPISSHATLYWYQQALGQGPEFLTYFNYEAQPDKSGLPSDRFSAERPEGSISTLTIQRTEQRDSAMYRCASSDLRGRSYNEQFFGPGTRLTVL.

The V gene is TRBV6-5, the J gene TRBJ2-5; D might be TRBD2 (6 bases). This CDR3 comprises 14 residues. V lost 0 bases, J lost 4 bases, and 9 bases lay in between. The germline gives CDR1 MNHEY, CDR2 SVGAGI. Here the CDR3 DNA reads TGTGCCAGCAGTTACTCTGGGGGAGGAGAGACCCAGTACTTC. This codes for CASSYSGGGETQYF.

V usage is TRBV15 and J usage is TRBJ2-7; D is undetermined. CDR3 length: 16 residues. Deletions cut 0 bases from V and 2 bases from J, with 14 bases between. CDR1 and CDR2 (germline): LNHNV, YYDKDF (reference sequence). In DNA form, the CDR3 reads TGTGCCACCAGCAGAGATGTTAGTGCAGCTGCCTACGAGCAGTACTTC. Translating gives CATSRDVSAAAYEQYF. Combining the CDR3 with reference TRBV15 and TRBJ2-7 gives the whole variable domain DAMVIQNPRYQVTQFGKPVTLSCSQTLNHNVMYWYQQKSSQAPKLLFHYYDKDFNNEADTPDNFQSRRPNTSFCFLDIRSPGLGDTAMYLCATSRDVSAAAYEQYFGPGTRLTVT.

This clonotype was seen more than once but under ten times. The chain is built from TRBV11-2 and TRBJ2-7; tentative D call: TRBD1 (5 bases). Per the germline V gene, CDR1 is SGHAT and CDR2 is FQNNGV. V lost 1 base to trimming and J lost 3 bases, with 10 bases between them. The CDR3 sequence is 14 residues long. Here the CDR3 DNA reads TGTGCCAGCAGCTTAGTCCCCGGACACTACGAGCAGTACTTC. Amino acid sequence: CASSLVPGHYEQYF. The whole variable domain, filled in from reference TRBV11-2 and TRBJ2-7, reads EAGVAQSPRYKIIEKRQSVAFWCNPISGHATLYWYQQILGQGPKLLIQFQNNGVVDDSQLPKDRFSAERLKGVDSTLKIQPAKLEDSAVYLCASSLVPGHYEQYFGPGTRLTVT.

The chain couples TRBV4-3 to TRBJ2-2; 11 positions agree with TRBD2. The CDR3 consists of 16 residues. After removal of 5 bases from V and 5 bases from J, the junction contained 7 bases not matched to a gene. Germline CDR1 LGHNA, CDR2 YSLEER. The CDR3, as DNA: TGCGCCAGCAGCAACTCCCTAGCGGGGGGAACCGGGGAGCTGTTTTTT. It translates to CASSNSLAGGTGELFF.